The present TCR beta chain was sequenced within a study of CD8 T cells in Susac syndrome. RNA amounts of about 0.5 to 1 ug underwent reverse transcription with random hexamers. Each CDR3 protein gets one entry after TCRdb re-called the immunoSEQ multiplex PCR reads with MiXCR. The sample records more than 95,000 distinct CDR3 sequences, approximately 93% being singletons. Sequencing targeted TCR beta in T cells from blood (CD8+ and CD4+). Multiple sclerosis controls were treatment-naive patients with stable or active relapsing-remitting disease. The J segment lost 3 bases and the V segment lost 4 bases, leaving 11 bases of the junction unmatched. The CDR3 length is 16 residues. CDR1 SGHRS and CDR2 YFSETQ come from the germline V gene.

This chain connects TRBV5-1 to TRBJ1-1, with TRBD1 matching 8 bases. The source material was CD4+ T cells from PBMCs. This sequence originates from a human donor with multiple sclerosis. The CDR3 sequence is CASSPAGQVTDTEAFF. In DNA form, the CDR3 reads TGCGCCAGCAGCCCAGCGGGACAGGTGACTGACACTGAAGCTTTCTTT.